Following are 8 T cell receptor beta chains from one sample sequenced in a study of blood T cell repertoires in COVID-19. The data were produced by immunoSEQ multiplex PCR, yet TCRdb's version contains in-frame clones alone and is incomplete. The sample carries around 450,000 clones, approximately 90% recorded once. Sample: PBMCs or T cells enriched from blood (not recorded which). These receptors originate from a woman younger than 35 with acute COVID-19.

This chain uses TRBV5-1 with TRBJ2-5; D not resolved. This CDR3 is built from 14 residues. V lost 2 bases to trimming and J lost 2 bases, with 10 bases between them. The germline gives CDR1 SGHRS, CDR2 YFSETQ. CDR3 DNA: TGCGCCAGCAGCTTACCAAGAGGTCAAGAGACCCAGTACTTC. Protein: CASSLPRGQETQYF.

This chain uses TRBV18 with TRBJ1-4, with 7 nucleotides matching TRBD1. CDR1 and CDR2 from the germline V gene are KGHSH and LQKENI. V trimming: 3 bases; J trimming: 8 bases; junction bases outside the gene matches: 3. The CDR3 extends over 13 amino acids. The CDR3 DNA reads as TGTGCCAGCTCACCCCCGGGACAGGAAAAACTGTTTTTT. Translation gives CASSPPGQEKLFF.

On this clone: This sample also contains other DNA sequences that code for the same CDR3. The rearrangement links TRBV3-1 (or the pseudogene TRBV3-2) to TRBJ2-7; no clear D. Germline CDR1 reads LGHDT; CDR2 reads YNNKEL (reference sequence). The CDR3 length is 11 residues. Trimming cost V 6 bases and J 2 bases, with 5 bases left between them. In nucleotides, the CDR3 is TGTGCCAGCAGTTCTACCTACGAGCAGTACTTC. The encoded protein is CASSSTYEQYF.

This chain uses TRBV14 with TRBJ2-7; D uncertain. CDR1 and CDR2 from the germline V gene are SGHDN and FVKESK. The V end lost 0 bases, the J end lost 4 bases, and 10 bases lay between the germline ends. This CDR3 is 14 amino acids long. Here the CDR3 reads CASSQEDGWYEQYF. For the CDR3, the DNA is TGTGCCAGCAGCCAAGAAGACGGGTGGTACGAGCAGTACTTC.

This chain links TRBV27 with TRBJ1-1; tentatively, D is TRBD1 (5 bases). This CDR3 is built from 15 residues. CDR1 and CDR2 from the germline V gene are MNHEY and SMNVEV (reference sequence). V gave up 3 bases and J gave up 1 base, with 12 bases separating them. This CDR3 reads CASSLTVSQNTEAFF. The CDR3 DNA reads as TGTGCCAGCAGTTTGACAGTATCACAGAACACTGAAGCTTTCTTT.

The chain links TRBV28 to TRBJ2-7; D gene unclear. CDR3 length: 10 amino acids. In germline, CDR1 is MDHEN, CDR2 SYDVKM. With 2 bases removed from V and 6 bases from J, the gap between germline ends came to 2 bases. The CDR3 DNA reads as TGTGCCAGCAGTTTACGCGAGCAGTACTTC. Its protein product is CASSLREQYF.

This CDR3 reads CASSFGTDNSPLHF. The CDR3 nucleotides are TGTGCCAGCAGCTTTGGGACAGATAATTCACCCCTCCACTTT. The chain combines TRBV7-3 with TRBJ1-6; TRBD1 aligns across 7 bases. The germline gives CDR1 SGHTA, CDR2 FQGTGA. This CDR3 comprises 14 residues. Trimming removed 3 bases from V and 5 bases from J; junction bases left unmatched: 1.

The CDR3 is CASSLQGSYGYTF. The CDR3 coding sequence is TGTGCCAGCAGTCTACAGGGTTCCTATGGCTACACCTTC. The gene calls are TRBV2 and TRBJ1-2; D might be TRBD1 (6 bases). The V gene's germline CDR1 is SNHLY and CDR2 FYNNEI. The CDR3 is 13 residues long. The germline V and J ends were trimmed by 5 bases and 4 bases, with 11 bases remaining between them.